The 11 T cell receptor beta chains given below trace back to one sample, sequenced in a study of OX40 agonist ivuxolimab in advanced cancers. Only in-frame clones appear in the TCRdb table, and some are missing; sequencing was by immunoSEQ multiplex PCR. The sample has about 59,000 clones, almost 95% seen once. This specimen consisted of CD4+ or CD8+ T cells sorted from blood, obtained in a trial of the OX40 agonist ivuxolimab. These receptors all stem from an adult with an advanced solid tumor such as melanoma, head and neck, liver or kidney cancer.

The CDR3 reads CASSVEGRGYEQYF. The CDR3 region has the DNA TGTGCCAGCAGCGTAGAAGGCAGGGGCTACGAGCAGTACTTC. The chain recombines TRBV9 with TRBJ2-7; D is perhaps TRBD1 (6 bases). There are 14 residues in the CDR3. In germline, CDR1 is SGDLS, CDR2 YYNGEE. Trimming shortened V by 0 bases and J by 3 bases, and 10 bases separated the two germline ends.

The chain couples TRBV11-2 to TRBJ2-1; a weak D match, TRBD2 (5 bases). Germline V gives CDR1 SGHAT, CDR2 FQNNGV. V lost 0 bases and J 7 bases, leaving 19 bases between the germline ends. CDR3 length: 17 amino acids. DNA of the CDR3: TGTGCCAGCAGCTTAGATGGGGAGAGGGTCTGGACGAATGAGCAGTTCTTC. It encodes CASSLDGERVWTNEQFF.

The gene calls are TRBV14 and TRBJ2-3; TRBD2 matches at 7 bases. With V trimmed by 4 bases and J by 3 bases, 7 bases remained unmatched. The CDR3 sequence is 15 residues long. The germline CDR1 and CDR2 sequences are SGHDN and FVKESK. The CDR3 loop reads CASSLLGGRTDTQYF. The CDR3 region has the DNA TGTGCCAGCAGCCTCTTGGGAGGGAGGACAGATACGCAGTATTTT.

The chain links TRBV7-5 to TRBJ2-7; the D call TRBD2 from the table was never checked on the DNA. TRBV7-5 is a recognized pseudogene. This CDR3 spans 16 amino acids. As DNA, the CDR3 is TGTGCCAGAAGCTTATGGTTGGAGCGGGAGGGATACGAGCAGTACTTC. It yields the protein CARSLWLEREGYEQYF.

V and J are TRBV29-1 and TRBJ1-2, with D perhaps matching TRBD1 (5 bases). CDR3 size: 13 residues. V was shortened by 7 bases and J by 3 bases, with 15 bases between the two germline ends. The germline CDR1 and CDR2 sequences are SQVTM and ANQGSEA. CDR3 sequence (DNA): TGCAGCGGCATGCGGGGGAATGACTATGGCTACACCTTC. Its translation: CSGMRGNDYGYTF.

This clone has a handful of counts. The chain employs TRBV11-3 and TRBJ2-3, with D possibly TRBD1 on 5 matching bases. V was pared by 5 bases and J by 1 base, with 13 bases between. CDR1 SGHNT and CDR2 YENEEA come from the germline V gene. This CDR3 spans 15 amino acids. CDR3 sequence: CASSPRQTGTDTQYF. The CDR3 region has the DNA TGTGCCAGCAGCCCTAGACAGACAGGCACAGATACGCAGTATTTT.

CDR3 residues: CASSLYTGVYEQYF. For the CDR3, the DNA is TGTGCCAGCAGCTTGTATACAGGGGTGTACGAGCAGTACTTC. The chain combines TRBV5-4 with TRBJ2-7, with 7 nucleotides matching TRBD1. V gave up 1 base and J gave up 4 bases; unmatched junction bases: 5. The CDR3 consists of 14 residues. Germline V gives CDR1 SGHNT, CDR2 YYREEE (reference sequence).

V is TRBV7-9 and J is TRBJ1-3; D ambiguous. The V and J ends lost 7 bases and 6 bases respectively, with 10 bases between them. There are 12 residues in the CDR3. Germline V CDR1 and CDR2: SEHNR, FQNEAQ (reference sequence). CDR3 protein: CASTPIENTIYF. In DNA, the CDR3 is TGTGCCAGCACCCCAATTGAAAACACCATATATTTT.

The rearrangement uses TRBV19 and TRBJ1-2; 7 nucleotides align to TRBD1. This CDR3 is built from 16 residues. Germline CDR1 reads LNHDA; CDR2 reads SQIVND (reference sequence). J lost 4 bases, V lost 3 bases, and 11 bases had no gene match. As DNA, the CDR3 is TGTGCCAGTAGTATGGGCCTTAGGGGGCGTTCCTATGGCTACACCTTC. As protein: CASSMGLRGRSYGYTF.

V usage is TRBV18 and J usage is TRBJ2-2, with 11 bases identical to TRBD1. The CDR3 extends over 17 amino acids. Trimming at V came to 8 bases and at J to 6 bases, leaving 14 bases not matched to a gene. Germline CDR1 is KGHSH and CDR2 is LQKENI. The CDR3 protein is CASPSGDRGSVAGELFF. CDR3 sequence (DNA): TGTGCCAGCCCCTCTGGGGACAGGGGGTCAGTAGCCGGGGAGCTGTTTTTT.

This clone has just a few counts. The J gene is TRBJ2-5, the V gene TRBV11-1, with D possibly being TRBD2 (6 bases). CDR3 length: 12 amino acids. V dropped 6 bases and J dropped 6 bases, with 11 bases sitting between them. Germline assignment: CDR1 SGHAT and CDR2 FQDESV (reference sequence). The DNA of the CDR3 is TGTGCCAGCAGTCCGGGACTTCAGACCCAGTACTTC. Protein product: CASSPGLQTQYF. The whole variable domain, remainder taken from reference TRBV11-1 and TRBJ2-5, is EAEVAQSPRYKITEKSQAVAFWCDPISGHATLYWYRQILGQGPELLVQFQDESVVDDSQLPKDRFSAERLKGVDSTLKIQPAELGDSAMYLCASSPGLQTQYFGPGTRLLVL.